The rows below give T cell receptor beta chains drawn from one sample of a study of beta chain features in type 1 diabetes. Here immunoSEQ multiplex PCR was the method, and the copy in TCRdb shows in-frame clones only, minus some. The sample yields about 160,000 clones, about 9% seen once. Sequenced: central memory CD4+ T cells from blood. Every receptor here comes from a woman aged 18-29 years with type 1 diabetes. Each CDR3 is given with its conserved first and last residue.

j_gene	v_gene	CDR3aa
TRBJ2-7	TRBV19	CASSTIAGVAYEQYF
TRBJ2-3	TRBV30	CAWSAGLALDTQYF
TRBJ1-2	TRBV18	CASSPRSGNYGYTF
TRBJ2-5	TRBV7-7	CASSPTSGQETQYF
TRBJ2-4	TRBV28	CASSHGRGFLAKNIQYF
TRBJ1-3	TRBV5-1	CASTSGAGNTIYF
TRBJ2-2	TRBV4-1	CASSQTGANTGELFF
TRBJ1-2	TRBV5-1	CASSPTGRNMFHGYTF
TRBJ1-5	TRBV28	CASRRVGLEQSNQGQHF
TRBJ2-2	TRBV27	CASSLGTLGGRNTGELFF
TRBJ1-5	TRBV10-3	CAIKQGINQTQHF
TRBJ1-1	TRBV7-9	CASSQANTEAFF
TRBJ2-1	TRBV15	CATSRAFASGSRSYNEQFF
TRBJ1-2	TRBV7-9	CASSLAETGLTF
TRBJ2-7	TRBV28	CASSLPTGSGSVGQYF
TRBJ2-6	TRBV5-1	CASSMGQGSISGANVLTF
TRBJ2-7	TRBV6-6	CASSHPTSGAAYEQYF
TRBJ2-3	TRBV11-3	CASSLAPGTATRRDF
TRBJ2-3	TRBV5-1	CASRSTSVSTDTQYF
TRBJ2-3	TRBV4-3	CASSQGEGGWSTDTQYF
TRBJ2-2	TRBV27	CASRQGNTGELFF
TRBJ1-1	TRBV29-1	CSVATGWGTEAFF
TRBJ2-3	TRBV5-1	CASSLPKPPDTQYF
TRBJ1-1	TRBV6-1	CASSEQQGAFF
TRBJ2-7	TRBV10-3	CATSLAGANEQYF
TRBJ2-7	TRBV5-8	CASSLRDRDSYEQYF
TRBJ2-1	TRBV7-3	CASSPTGVNEQFF
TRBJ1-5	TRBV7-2	CASSLEPSQPQHF
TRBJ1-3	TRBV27	CASSFGHSGNTIYF
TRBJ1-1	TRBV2	CASREVGGSEAFF
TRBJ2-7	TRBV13	CASSLTRGLYEQYF
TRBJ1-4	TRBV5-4	CASSLKAVGGGEKLFF
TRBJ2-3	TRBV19	CASSLKGQGGSGRTDTQYF
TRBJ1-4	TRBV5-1	CASSSTGENVGKLFF
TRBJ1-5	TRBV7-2	CASSPQVTGGGQPQHF
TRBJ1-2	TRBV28	CASSLSDIYGYTF
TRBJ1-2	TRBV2	CASTTGLQRGGYTF
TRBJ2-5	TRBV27	CASSLSQRGRETQYF
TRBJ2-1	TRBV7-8	CASSPVVFSYNEQFF
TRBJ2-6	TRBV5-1	CASSRQGDGANVLTF
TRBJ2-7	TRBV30	CAWSRAAGAVGYEQYF
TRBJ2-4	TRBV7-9	CASSSPGSSGNIQYF
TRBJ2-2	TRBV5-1	CASSTDRNTGELFF
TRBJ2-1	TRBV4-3	CASSGQLYNEQFF
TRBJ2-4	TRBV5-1	CASSPTSGVFGGNIQYF
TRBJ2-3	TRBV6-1	CASSANSGVPRTDTQYF
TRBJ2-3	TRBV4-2	CASSQDSGGRATDTQYF
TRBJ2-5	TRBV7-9	CASRFGPERAQYF
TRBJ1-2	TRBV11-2	CASSSTRHRERYTF
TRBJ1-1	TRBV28	CASRRSTGTEAFF
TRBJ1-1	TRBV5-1	CASSLEQGVTEAFF
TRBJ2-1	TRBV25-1	CASSPDRGPYNEQFF
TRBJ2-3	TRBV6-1	CASSPTDTQYF